This T cell receptor beta chain was sequenced in a study of OX40 agonist ivuxolimab in advanced cancers. The wider study: Patients were dosed intravenously with ivuxolimab at 0.01 to 10 mg/kg every 2 weeks. From roughly 20 to 85 years was the age range, with a mean of 60 years, and around 80% were male. Study conclusions and caveats: Expanded clones tended on average to be more numerous among CD8+ T cells than CD4+.

The CDR3 is made up of 15 amino acids. V shed 1 base and J 4 bases; nucleotides not matched to a gene: 4. Germline V lookup: CDR1 SEHNR, CDR2 FQNEAQ (reference sequence). This table comes from immunoSEQ multiplex PCR, and its TCRdb copy is limited to in-frame clones, with some not included. The sample lists some 45,000 clones, over 80% occurring once. As concerns this clone: The antigen is unknown.

This sequence was found in an adult with an advanced solid tumor such as melanoma, head and neck, liver or kidney cancer. The chain links TRBV7-9 to TRBJ1-5, with 7 bases aligning to TRBD1. This sample comprised CD4+ or CD8+ T cells sorted from blood, obtained in a trial of the OX40 agonist ivuxolimab. This CDR3 reads CASSLGTGENQPQHF. CDR3 sequence (DNA): TGTGCCAGCAGCTTAGGTACAGGGGAGAATCAGCCCCAGCATTTT.